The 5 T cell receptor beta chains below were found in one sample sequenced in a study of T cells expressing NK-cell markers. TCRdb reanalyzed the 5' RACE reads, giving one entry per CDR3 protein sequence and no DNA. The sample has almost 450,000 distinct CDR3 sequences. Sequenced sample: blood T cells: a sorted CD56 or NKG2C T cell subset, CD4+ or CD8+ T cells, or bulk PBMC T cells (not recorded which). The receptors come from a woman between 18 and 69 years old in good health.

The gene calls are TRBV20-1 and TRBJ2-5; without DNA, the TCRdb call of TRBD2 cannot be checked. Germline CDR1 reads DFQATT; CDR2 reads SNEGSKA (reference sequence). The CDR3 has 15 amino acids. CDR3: CSPRTSGSYRETQYF.

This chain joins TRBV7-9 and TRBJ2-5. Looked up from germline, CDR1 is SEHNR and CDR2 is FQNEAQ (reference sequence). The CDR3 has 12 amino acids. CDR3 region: CASRHIQETQYF.

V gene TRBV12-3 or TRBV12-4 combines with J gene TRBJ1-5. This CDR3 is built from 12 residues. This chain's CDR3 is CASSLAGQPQHF.

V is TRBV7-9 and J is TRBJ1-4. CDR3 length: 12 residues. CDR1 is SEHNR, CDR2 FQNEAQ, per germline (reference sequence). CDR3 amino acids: CASSLVAGKLFF.

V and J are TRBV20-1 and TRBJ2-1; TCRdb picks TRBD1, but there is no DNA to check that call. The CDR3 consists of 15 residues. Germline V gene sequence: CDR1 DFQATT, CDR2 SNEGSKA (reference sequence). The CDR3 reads CSAPLPQGDYNEQFF.